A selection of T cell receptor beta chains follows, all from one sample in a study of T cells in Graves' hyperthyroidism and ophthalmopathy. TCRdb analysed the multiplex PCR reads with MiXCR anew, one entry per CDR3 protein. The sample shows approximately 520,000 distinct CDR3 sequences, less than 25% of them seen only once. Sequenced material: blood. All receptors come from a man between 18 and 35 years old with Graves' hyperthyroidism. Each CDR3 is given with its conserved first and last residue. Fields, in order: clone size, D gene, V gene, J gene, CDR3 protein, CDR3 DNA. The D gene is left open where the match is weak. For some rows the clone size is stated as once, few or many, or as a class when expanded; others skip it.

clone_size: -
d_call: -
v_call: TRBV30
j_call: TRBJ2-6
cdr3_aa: CAWSRAFSGANVLTF
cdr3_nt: TGTGCCTGGAGTAGGGCTTTCTCTGGGGCCAACGTCCTGACTTTC

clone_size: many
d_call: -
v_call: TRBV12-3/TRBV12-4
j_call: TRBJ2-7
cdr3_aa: CASSLANRGLYEQYF
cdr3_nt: TGTGCCAGCAGTTTAGCTAACAGGGGACTCTACGAGCAGTACTTC

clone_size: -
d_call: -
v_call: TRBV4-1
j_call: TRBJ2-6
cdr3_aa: CASSHGQGPSGANVLTF
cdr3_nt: TGCGCCAGCAGCCACGGACAAGGGCCCTCTGGGGCCAACGTCCTGACTTTC

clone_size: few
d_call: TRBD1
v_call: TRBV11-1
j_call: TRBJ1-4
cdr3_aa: CASSSAGGPDEKLFF
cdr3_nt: TGTGCCAGCAGCTCAGCAGGGGGGCCCGACGAAAAACTGTTTTTT

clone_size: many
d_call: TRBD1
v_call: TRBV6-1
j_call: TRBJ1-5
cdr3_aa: CASSGDRGQPQHF
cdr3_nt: TGTGCCAGCAGTGGGGACAGGGGTCAGCCCCAGCATTTT

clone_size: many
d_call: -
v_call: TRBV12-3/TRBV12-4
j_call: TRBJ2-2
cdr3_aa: CASSLPRIHTGELFF
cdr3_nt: TGTGCCAGCAGTTTACCCCGGATCCACACCGGGGAGCTGTTTTTT

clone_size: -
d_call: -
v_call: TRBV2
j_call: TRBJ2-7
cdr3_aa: CASHGADAEQYF
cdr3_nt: TGTGCCAGTCACGGGGCGGACGCAGAGCAGTACTTC

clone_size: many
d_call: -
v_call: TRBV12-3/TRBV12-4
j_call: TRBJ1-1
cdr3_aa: CASSFSGGGMNTEAFF
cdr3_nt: TGTGCCAGCAGTTTTTCTGGGGGGGGGATGAACACTGAAGCTTTCTTT

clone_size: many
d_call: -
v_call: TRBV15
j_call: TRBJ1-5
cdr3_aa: CATSRDLGLNQPQHF
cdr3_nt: TGTGCCACCAGCAGAGATCTAGGTCTTAATCAGCCCCAGCATTTT

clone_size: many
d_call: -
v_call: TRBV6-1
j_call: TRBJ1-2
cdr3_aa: CASSPKWPANYGYTF
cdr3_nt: TGTGCCAGCAGTCCTAAATGGCCAGCTAACTATGGCTACACCTTC

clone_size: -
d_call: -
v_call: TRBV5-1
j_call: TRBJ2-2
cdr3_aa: CASSLREPTGELFF
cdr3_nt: TGCGCCAGCAGCCTACGGGAGCCAACCGGGGAGCTGTTTTTT

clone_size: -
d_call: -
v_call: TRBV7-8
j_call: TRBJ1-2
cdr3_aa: CASSLGSDSVIYGYTF
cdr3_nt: TGTGCCAGCAGCTTAGGATCGGACAGCGTAATCTATGGCTACACCTTC

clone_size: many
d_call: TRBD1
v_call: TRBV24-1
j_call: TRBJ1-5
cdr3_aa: CATRGQGLNQPQHF
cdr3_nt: TGTGCCACCCGGGGACAGGGGCTCAATCAGCCCCAGCATTTT

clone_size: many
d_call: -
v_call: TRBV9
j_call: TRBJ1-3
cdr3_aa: CASSVVQSGNTIYF
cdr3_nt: TGTGCCAGCAGCGTAGTCCAGTCTGGAAACACCATATATTTT

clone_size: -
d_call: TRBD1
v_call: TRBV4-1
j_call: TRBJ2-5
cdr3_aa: CASSPGTGAGETQYF
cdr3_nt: TGCGCCAGCAGCCCCGGGACAGGGGCAGGTGAGACCCAGTACTTC

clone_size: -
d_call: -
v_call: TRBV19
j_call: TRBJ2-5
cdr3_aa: CASSIGSQETQYF
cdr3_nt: TGTGCCAGTAGTATAGGGTCCCAAGAGACCCAGTACTTC

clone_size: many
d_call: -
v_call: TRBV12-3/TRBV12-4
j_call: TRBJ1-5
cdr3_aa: CASSPPPPSNQPQHF
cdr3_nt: TGTGCCAGCAGCCCCCCACCCCCTAGCAATCAGCCCCAGCATTTT

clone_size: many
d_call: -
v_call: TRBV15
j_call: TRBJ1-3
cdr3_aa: CATSRAIGSAGGNTIYF
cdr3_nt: TGTGCCACCAGCAGAGCGATCGGGTCCGCGGGGGGAAACACCATATATTTT

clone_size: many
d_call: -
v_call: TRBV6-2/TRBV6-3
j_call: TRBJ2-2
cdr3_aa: CASRPRAQGVTGELFF
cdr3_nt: TGTGCCAGCAGACCCAGGGCACAGGGAGTTACCGGGGAGCTGTTTTTT

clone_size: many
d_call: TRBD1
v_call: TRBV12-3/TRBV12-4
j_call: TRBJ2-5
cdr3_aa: CASSFATGGWETQYF
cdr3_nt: TGTGCCAGCAGTTTCGCGACAGGGGGCTGGGAGACCCAGTACTTC

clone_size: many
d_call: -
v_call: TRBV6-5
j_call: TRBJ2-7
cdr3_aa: CASSYWGTGEQYF
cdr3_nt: TGTGCCAGCAGTTATTGGGGTACGGGCGAGCAGTACTTC

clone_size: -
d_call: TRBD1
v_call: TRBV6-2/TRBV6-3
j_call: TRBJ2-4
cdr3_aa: CASSTIPPRGLRTKNIQYF
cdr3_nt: TGTGCCAGCAGCACTATCCCCCCGAGGGGGCTGAGGACCAAAAACATTCAGTACTTC

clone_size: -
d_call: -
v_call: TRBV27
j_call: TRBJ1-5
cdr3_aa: CASSLGWDYSNQPQHF
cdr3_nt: TGTGCCAGCAGCCTTGGTTGGGACTATAGCAATCAGCCCCAGCATTTT

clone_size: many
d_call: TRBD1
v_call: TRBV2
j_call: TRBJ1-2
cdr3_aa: CASSVQGELYGYTF
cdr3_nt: TGTGCCAGCAGTGTGCAGGGGGAGCTCTATGGCTACACCTTC

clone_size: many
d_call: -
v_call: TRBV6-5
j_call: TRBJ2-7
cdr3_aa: CASSYSRELHEQYF
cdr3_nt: TGTGCCAGCAGTTACTCAAGGGAGTTGCACGAGCAGTACTTC

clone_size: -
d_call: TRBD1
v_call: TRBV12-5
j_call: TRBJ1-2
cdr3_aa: CASGSSTGTGGYTF
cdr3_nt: TGTGCTAGTGGTTCCTCCACCGGGACAGGGGGCTACACCTTC

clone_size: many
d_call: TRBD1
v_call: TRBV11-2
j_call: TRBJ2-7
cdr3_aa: CASSSMTGGPEQYF
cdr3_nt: TGTGCCAGCAGCTCCATGACAGGGGGGCCCGAGCAGTACTTC

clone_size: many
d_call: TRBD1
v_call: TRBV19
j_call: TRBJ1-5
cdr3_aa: CASSRTGESNQPQHF
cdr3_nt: TGTGCCAGTAGCCGGACAGGGGAGAGCAATCAGCCCCAGCATTTT

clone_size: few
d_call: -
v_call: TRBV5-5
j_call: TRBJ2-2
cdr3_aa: CASSGASGAGELFF
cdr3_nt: TGTGCCAGCAGCGGCGCGTCGGGCGCCGGGGAGCTGTTTTTT

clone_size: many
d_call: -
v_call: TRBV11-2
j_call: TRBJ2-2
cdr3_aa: CASSFPPLSALNTGELFF
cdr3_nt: TGTGCCAGCAGCTTCCCGCCCTTGTCCGCCCTAAACACCGGGGAGCTGTTTTTT

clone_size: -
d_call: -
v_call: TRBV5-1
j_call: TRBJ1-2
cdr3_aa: CASSLGTGGGGYGYTF
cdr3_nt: TGCGCCAGCAGCTTGGGAACAGGCGGGGGCGGCTATGGCTACACCTTC

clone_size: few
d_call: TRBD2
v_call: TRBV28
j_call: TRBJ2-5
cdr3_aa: CASSLFPGGGTQYF
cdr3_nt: TGTGCCAGCAGTTTATTCCCTGGCGGGGGGACCCAGTACTTC

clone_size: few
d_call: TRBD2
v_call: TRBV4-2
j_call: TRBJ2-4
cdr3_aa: CASSQDDSGGPVIQYF
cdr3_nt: TGTGCCAGCAGCCAAGATGATAGCGGGGGCCCCGTCATTCAGTACTTC

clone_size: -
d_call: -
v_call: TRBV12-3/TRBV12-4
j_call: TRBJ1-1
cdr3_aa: CASSPRGGGLTEAFF
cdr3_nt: TGTGCCAGCAGCCCAAGGGGTGGGGGGTTAACTGAAGCTTTCTTT

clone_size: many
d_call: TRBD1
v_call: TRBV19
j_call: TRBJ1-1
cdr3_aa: CASMGQGETEAFF
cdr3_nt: TGTGCCAGTATGGGACAGGGGGAGACTGAAGCTTTCTTT

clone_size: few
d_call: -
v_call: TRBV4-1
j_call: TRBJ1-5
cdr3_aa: CASSHPLWGNQPQHF
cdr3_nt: TGCGCCAGCAGCCATCCGCTCTGGGGCAATCAGCCCCAGCATTTT

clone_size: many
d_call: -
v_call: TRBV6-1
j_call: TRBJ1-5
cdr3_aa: CASSIRTFYSNQPQHF
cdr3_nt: TGTGCCAGCAGTATTCGGACCTTTTATAGCAATCAGCCCCAGCATTTT

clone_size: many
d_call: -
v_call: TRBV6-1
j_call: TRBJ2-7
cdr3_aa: CASSESGYSYEQYF
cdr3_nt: TGTGCCAGCAGTGAAAGCGGGTATTCCTACGAGCAGTACTTC

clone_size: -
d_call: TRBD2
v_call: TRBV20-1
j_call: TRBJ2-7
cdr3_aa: CSAGLAGGLTYEQYF
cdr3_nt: TGCAGTGCGGGACTAGCGGGGGGCCTAACCTACGAGCAGTACTTC

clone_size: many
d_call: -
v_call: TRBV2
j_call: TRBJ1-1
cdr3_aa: CASSVGQHTEAFF
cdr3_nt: TGTGCCAGCAGTGTAGGACAGCACACTGAAGCTTTCTTT

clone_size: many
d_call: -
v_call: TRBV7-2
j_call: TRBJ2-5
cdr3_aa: CASSLDWGTQYF
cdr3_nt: TGTGCCAGCAGCTTAGACTGGGGGACCCAGTACTTC

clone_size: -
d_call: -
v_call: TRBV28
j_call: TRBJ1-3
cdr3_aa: CASRPGSGNTIYF
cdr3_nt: TGTGCCAGCAGACCAGGCTCTGGAAACACCATATATTTT

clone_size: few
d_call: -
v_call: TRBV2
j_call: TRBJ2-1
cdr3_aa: CASRTTGIGSSYNEQFF
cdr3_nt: TGTGCCAGCAGGACTACAGGAATAGGGAGCTCCTACAATGAGCAGTTCTTC

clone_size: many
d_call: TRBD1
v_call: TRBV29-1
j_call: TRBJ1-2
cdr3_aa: CSVEEDRDGYTF
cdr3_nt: TGCAGCGTTGAAGAGGACAGGGATGGCTACACCTTC

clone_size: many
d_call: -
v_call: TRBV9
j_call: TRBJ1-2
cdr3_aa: CASSARRQAHGYTF
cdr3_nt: TGTGCCAGCAGCGCCCGAAGACAAGCCCATGGCTACACCTTC

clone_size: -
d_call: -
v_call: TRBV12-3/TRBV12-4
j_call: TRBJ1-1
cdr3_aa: CVSSLGQTNTEAFF
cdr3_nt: TGTGTCAGCAGTTTAGGGCAGACGAACACTGAAGCTTTCTTT

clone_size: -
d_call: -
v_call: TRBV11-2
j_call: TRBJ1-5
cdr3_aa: CASSPSILRGTSNQPPHF
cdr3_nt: TGTGCCAGCAGCCCTTCAATTCTCAGGGGAACCAGCAATCAGCCCCCGCATTTT

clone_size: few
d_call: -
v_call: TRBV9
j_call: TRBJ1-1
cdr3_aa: CASSVKGQLNTEAFF
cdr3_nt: TGTGCCAGCAGCGTTAAGGGGCAATTGAACACTGAAGCTTTCTTT